A single sample gave rise to the 29 T cell receptor beta chains below, sequenced in a study of cytomegalovirus exposure and HLA in healthy donors. The PCR contained 60 Vbeta and 13 Jbeta primers. Assay used: immunoSEQ multiplex PCR; TCRdb lists only in-frame clones, some missing. The repertoire holds more than 130,000 clones, with around three quarters as singletons. Material for sequencing was PBMCs. The receptors derive from a man aged 35 to 55 in good health and CMV-seropositive.

Comment on this clone: Other nucleotide sequences in the sample specify the same CDR3. The genes are TRBV18 and TRBJ1-2; possible D gene TRBD1, 5 bases. With 3 bases removed from V and 8 bases from J, the gap between germline ends came to 13 bases. In germline, CDR1 is KGHSH, CDR2 LQKENI. CDR3 length: 13 residues. CDR3 nucleotide sequence: TGTGCCAGCTCACCTGGGCAGGGAGGCGGCTACACCTTC. Translating it yields CASSPGQGGGYTF. The full variable domain, completed using reference TRBV18 and TRBJ1-2, is NAGVMQNPRHLVRRRGQEARLRCSPMKGHSHVYWYRQLPEEGLKFMVYLQKENIIDESGMPKERFSAEFPKEGPSILRIQQVVRGDSAAYFCASSPGQGGGYTFGSGTRLTVV.

This clone has a handful of counts. The CDR3 DNA reads TGCGCCAGCAGCTTTTTGGAGTACCGAGCTGGCTCCTACGAGCAGTACTTC. It translates to CASSFLEYRAGSYEQYF. The chain combines TRBV5-1 with TRBJ2-7; unclear D gene. Germline loops: CDR1 SGHRS, CDR2 YFSETQ. Trimming cost V 2 bases and J 0 bases, with 18 bases left between them. The CDR3 spans 17 residues.

The CDR3 coding sequence is TGTGCCAGTAGTATAACAGGGGGCGCGGCTAATGAAAAACTGTTTTTT. Protein product: CASSITGGAANEKLFF. This chain uses TRBV19 with TRBJ1-4; TRBD1 matches at 9 bases. J was trimmed by 3 bases and V by 2 bases; bases with no gene match: 4. CDR1 is LNHDA, CDR2 SQIVND, per germline (reference sequence). The CDR3 spans 16 residues.

This chain uses TRBV5-1 with TRBJ1-2; no clear D. The CDR3 sequence is 13 residues long. Germline assignment: CDR1 SGHRS and CDR2 YFSETQ. With 4 bases removed from V and 6 bases from J, the gap between germline ends came to 13 bases. In DNA, the CDR3 is TGCGCCAGCAGCCATCCCTCGAGTGATGGCTACACCTTC. Its translation is CASSHPSSDGYTF.

To note about this clone: The same CDR3 arises from other DNA sequences in this sample as well. This chain connects TRBV27 to TRBJ2-5, with 13 positions matching TRBD2. The V gene's germline CDR1 is MNHEY and CDR2 SMNVEV (reference sequence). V shed 7 bases and J 5 bases; nucleotides not matched to a gene: 10. The CDR3 is 16 amino acids. The CDR3 protein is CASNPGLAGEEETQYF. DNA for the CDR3: TGTGCCAGCAACCCAGGACTAGCGGGAGAGGAGGAGACCCAGTACTTC.

The V gene is TRBV6-5, the J gene TRBJ1-2; maybe TRBD1 (5 bases). In germline, CDR1 is MNHEY, CDR2 SVGAGI. The CDR3 spans 13 residues. V was shortened by 5 bases and J by 2 bases, with 9 bases between the two germline ends. The CDR3 here is CASSPQGNYGYTF. The CDR3 DNA reads TGTGCCAGCAGTCCCCAGGGAAACTATGGCTACACCTTC.

The chain employs TRBV4-2 and TRBJ2-2; 8 positions agree with TRBD2. Per the germline V gene, CDR1 is LGHNA and CDR2 is YNFKEQ. The CDR3 runs to 18 residues. After removal of 0 bases from V and 5 bases from J, the junction contained 11 bases not matched to a gene. The CDR3 sequence is CASSQEKGAGVGTGELFF. In DNA form, the CDR3 reads TGTGCCAGCAGCCAAGAAAAGGGAGCGGGAGTTGGGACCGGGGAGCTGTTTTTT.

V and J are TRBV10-2 and TRBJ2-4, with D perhaps matching TRBD2 (6 bases). V dropped 6 bases and J dropped 2 bases, with 17 bases sitting between them. The CDR3 loop spans 16 amino acids. CDR1 is WSHSY, CDR2 SAAADI, per germline. Here the CDR3 DNA reads TGCGCCAGCAGAGCTACAAGGGACTTTACCAAAAACATTCAGTACTTC. Translated: CASRATRDFTKNIQYF.

The V and J genes are TRBV2 and TRBJ2-3, with TRBD2 matching over 9 bases. Germline CDR1 reads SNHLY; CDR2 reads FYNNEI. The CDR3 contains 15 residues. Trimming took 6 bases from V and 1 from J; bases not matched to a gene: 5. The CDR3 protein is CASRKVAGGTDTQYF. CDR3 bases: TGTGCCAGCAGGAAGGTAGCGGGGGGCACAGATACGCAGTATTTT.

The CDR3: CASSPPGAGAMNTEAFF. CDR3 nucleotides: TGTGCCAGCTCACCACCGGGGGCAGGGGCGATGAACACTGAAGCTTTCTTT. V usage is TRBV18 and J usage is TRBJ1-1; possible D gene TRBD1, 6 bases. The CDR3 loop spans 17 amino acids. Trimming pared 0 bases from V and 0 bases from J, leaving 14 bases between. Germline V gene lookup returns CDR1 KGHSH and CDR2 LQKENI.

The chain uses TRBV5-6 and TRBJ1-5; possible D gene TRBD1, 6 bases. V was clipped by 4 bases and J by 0 bases, with 11 bases between them. Germline loops: CDR1 SGHDT, CDR2 YYEEEE. The CDR3 has 15 residues. The CDR3 loop reads CASSTRGGSNQPQHF. The CDR3, as DNA: TGTGCCAGCAGCACCAGGGGTGGTAGCAATCAGCCCCAGCATTTT.

This clone was counted between two and nine times. The CDR3: CASSFRLTETQYF. Written as DNA, the CDR3 is TGTGCCAGCAGCTTCAGGTTAACGGAGACCCAGTACTTC. The gene calls are TRBV7-2 and TRBJ2-5, with D hard to call. The germline CDR1 and CDR2 sequences are SGHTA and FQGNSA. Trimming left V 3 bases short and J 5 bases short, with 10 bases between. CDR3 length: 13 residues.

The chain has TRBV11-3 and TRBJ1-2; 8 bases are shared with TRBD1. The CDR3 extends over 15 amino acids. CDR1 is SGHNT and CDR2 is YENEEA in the germline V gene. The V gene end was trimmed by 4 bases and the J gene end by 6 bases; junction bases not matched to a gene: 10. CDR3 sequence (DNA): TGTGCCAGCAGCTCCTCCCGGACAGGGACACATGGCTACACCTTC. Its protein is CASSSSRTGTHGYTF.

The J gene is TRBJ2-3, the V gene TRBV5-5; 9 nucleotides line up with TRBD2. This CDR3 region has 16 residues. J lost 0 bases, V lost 3 bases, and 5 bases had no gene match. The germline CDR1 and CDR2 sequences are SGHKS and YYEKEE (reference sequence). CDR3 coding DNA: TGTGCCAGCAGCTCCGGACTAGCGAGTAGCACAGATACGCAGTATTTT. Translated, it gives CASSSGLASSTDTQYF.

The CDR3 nucleotides are TGTGCCAGCAGAGCTAGGAATCTCAATGAGCAGTTCTTC. This translates into CASRARNLNEQFF. The genes are TRBV6-6 and TRBJ2-1; no definite D call. There are 13 residues in the CDR3. Germline V CDR1 and CDR2: MNHNY, SVGAGI (reference sequence). V lost 6 bases and J lost 6, with 12 bases in between.

The V and J genes are TRBV9 and TRBJ2-7, with 10 bases matching TRBD1. Germline V gene lookup returns CDR1 SGDLS and CDR2 YYNGEE. The CDR3 has 15 residues. J lost 7 bases, V lost 3 bases, and 10 bases had no gene match. CDR3 nucleotides: TGTGCCAGCAGCGCAATGACAGGGGGCCGGGGGGAGCAGTACTTC. It specifies CASSAMTGGRGEQYF.

This clone appeared once. The J gene is TRBJ2-1, the V gene TRBV19; 8 nucleotides align to TRBD2. The CDR3 has 13 residues. Germline V gene data show CDR1 as LNHDA and CDR2 as SQIVND (reference sequence). Losses at the gene ends were 3 bases for V and 7 bases for J; bases not matched to a gene: 2. CDR3 nucleotides: TGTGCCAGTAGTATCCAGCGGGGGAATGAGCAGTTCTTC. Amino acid sequence: CASSIQRGNEQFF.

The chain employs TRBV5-4 and TRBJ1-1, with D hard to call. The CDR3 totals 13 residues. The V gene's germline CDR1 is SGHNT and CDR2 YYREEE (reference sequence). V lost 4 bases to trimming and J lost 1 base, with 8 bases between them. The CDR3 nucleotides read TGTGCCAGCAGCGAGGGTACGAACACTGAAGCTTTCTTT. This encodes CASSEGTNTEAFF.

The V and J genes are TRBV4-1 and TRBJ1-5; the D is unclear. Trimming left V 0 bases short and J 4 bases short, with 10 bases between. From germline, CDR1 is MGHRA and CDR2 YSYEKL. The CDR3 spans 15 residues. Here the CDR3 DNA reads TGCGCCAGCAGCCAAGATGGGAGGATGAATCAGCCCCAGCATTTT. Protein sequence: CASSQDGRMNQPQHF.

The genes are TRBV5-1 and TRBJ1-6, with 7 bases fitting TRBD1. V lost 2 bases to trimming and J lost 8 bases; unmatched junction nucleotides: 7. The CDR3 contains 15 residues. Germline values: CDR1 SGHRS, CDR2 YFSETQ. The CDR3 here is CASSLDRVEYSPLHF. CDR3 DNA sequence: TGCGCCAGCAGCTTAGACAGGGTAGAGTATTCACCCCTCCACTTT.

The chain uses TRBV4-3 and TRBJ1-1, with D tentatively TRBD1 (5 bases). The germline V and J ends were trimmed by 8 bases and 8 bases, with 21 bases remaining between them. The germline V gene encodes CDR1 LGHNA and CDR2 YSLEER. The CDR3 sequence is 14 residues long. CDR3 sequence reads: CASRLSTDVAEAFF. DNA for the CDR3: TGCGCCAGCCGTTTGTCGACAGACGTAGCCGAAGCTTTCTTT.

In nucleotides, the CDR3 is TGTGCCAGCAGTGAAGCGCGGTATGGCTACACCTTC. This translates into CASSEARYGYTF. The V gene is TRBV2, the J gene TRBJ1-2, with D hard to call. The V gene's germline CDR1 is SNHLY and CDR2 FYNNEI. Trimming took 0 bases from V and 5 from J, leaving 4 bases between them. CDR3 length: 12 residues.

In this sample, this clone turned up a few times. This sequence joins TRBV9 and TRBJ2-5, with 8 bases fitting TRBD1. The J segment lost 3 bases and the V segment lost 3 bases, leaving 7 bases of the junction unmatched. Per germline, CDR1 SGDLS and CDR2 YYNGEE. This CDR3 is 15 amino acids long. CDR3 DNA sequence: TGTGCCAGCAGCGCTGGACAGGGAAGCGAAGAGACCCAGTACTTC. Translating gives CASSAGQGSEETQYF.

The CDR3 loop is CASSVDGDFNEKLFF. The CDR3 nucleotides read TGTGCCAGCAGCGTAGACGGTGACTTCAATGAAAAACTGTTTTTT. This chain links TRBV9 with TRBJ1-4; D uncertain. This CDR3 region has 15 residues. V lost 0 bases, J lost 5 bases, and 11 bases lay in between. Germline CDR1 reads SGDLS; CDR2 reads YYNGEE.

This chain links TRBV9 with TRBJ2-7; 8 nucleotides line up with TRBD2. Per germline, CDR1 SGDLS and CDR2 YYNGEE. The V segment lost 0 bases and the J segment 2 bases; nucleotides outside the gene matches: 4. The CDR3 length is 15 residues. The CDR3 DNA reads TGTGCCAGCAGCGTAGGAGCGGGAGTAGCCTACGAGCAGTACTTC. Its translation is CASSVGAGVAYEQYF.

As for this clone: No conserved phenylalanine or tryptophan ends this CDR3, so it is likely a read error. The limits of the CDR3 on the DNA are not certain, so only TCRdb's listed CDR3 is given. The CDR3 loop is CASSQVKGQVGDV. The chain uses TRBV4-1 and TRBJ1-2; TRBD1 is the table's D call and was not checked against the DNA. The germline CDR1 and CDR2 sequences are MGHRA and YSYEKL. The CDR3 length is 13 residues, termini included.

The CDR3 DNA follows: TGTGCCAGCAGCTTGGATCAGGGGCACGAGCAGTACTTC. This translates into CASSLDQGHEQYF. The J gene is TRBJ2-5, the V gene TRBV5-6, with D perhaps TRBD1 (6 bases). The end of the DNA fits TRBJ2-7 better, so the J call may be wrong. Germline loops: CDR1 SGHDT, CDR2 YYEEEE. This CDR3 comprises 13 residues.

This clone was seen once. The rearrangement links TRBV19 to TRBJ2-1; 10 bases line up with TRBD1. V lost 7 bases and J lost 6; bases outside the gene matches: 6. This CDR3 is built from 14 residues. From germline, CDR1 is LNHDA and CDR2 SQIVND (reference sequence). The CDR3 DNA is TGTGCCAGTAACCGACAGGGGGCTATCAATGAGCAGTTCTTC. Protein: CASNRQGAINEQFF.

The chain combines TRBV27 with TRBJ1-1; weak D call: TRBD1 (5 bases). Germline V lookup: CDR1 MNHEY, CDR2 SMNVEV (reference sequence). This CDR3 has 15 residues. V dropped 5 bases and J dropped 3 bases, with 16 bases sitting between them. DNA for the CDR3: TGTGCCAGCAGTCCCAACCAGGTGGGGCACACTGAAGCTTTCTTT. Protein sequence: CASSPNQVGHTEAFF.